This TCR beta chain was obtained from a study of OX40 agonist ivuxolimab in advanced cancers. Study as a whole: Cancers in dose escalation were hepatocellular, melanoma, renal cell and head and neck. One hepatocellular carcinoma and a couple of cutaneous melanoma patients partially responded.

CDR1 LNHDA and CDR2 SQIVND come from the germline V gene (reference sequence). The V and J ends lost 8 bases and 1 base, in that order; junction bases with no gene match: 7. The CDR3 is 15 residues long. A note on this clone: Its antigen remains unknown.

The study, taken as a whole, reports: On average, CD8+ T cells had more expanded clones than CD4+.

The protocol was immunoSEQ multiplex PCR, while the TCRdb copy is restricted to in-frame clones and leaves out a portion. The table records tens of thousands of clones, 88% of them present only once. Patients were excluded for autoimmune disease history or systemic immunosuppression. The receptor was isolated from an adult with an advanced solid tumor such as melanoma, head and neck, liver or kidney cancer. The rearrangement links TRBV19 to TRBJ1-3; TRBD1 matches at 8 bases. Here the sequenced sample was CD4+ or CD8+ T cells sorted from blood, taken in a trial of the OX40 agonist ivuxolimab. CDR3 nucleotide sequence: TGTGCCAGTGGAGACAGGGGAGTATCTGGAAACACCATATATTTT. As protein: CASGDRGVSGNTIYF.